One and the same sample provided the 30 T cell receptor beta chains below, sequenced in a study of naive and memory T cell subsets. Amplification of ligated cDNA took four PCR rounds with SP2 and nested alpha and beta constant primers. TCRdb ran MiXCR on the UMI-ligation and nested PCR reads and lists one entry per CDR3 protein. The table includes 11,000 to 15,000 distinct CDR3 sequences, roughly 5% detected once. The treatment: skin biopsy from PPD injection site in Mantoux-positive individual. An oligonucleotide containing a UMI was ligated to the 3' end of TCR cDNA. The specimen comprised skin, sampled from a tuberculin skin test site. These receptors came from an adult in good health.

This clonotype was observed many times. V and J are TRBV6-1 and TRBJ2-1; D is uncertain. The CDR3 loop spans 12 amino acids. Germline V CDR1 and CDR2: MNHNS, SASEGT. V gave up 2 bases and J gave up 9 bases, with 8 bases separating them. CDR3 amino acids: CASSERVVEQFF. CDR3 nucleotides: TGTGCCAGCAGTGAAAGGGTTGTTGAGCAGTTCTTC.

This clonotype came up many times. The chain carries TRBV7-9 and TRBJ2-1; D could derive from TRBD1 or TRBD2 (6 bases each). This CDR3 has 13 residues. V lost 5 bases and J lost 8, with 13 bases in between. CDR1 is SEHNR and CDR2 is FQNEAQ in the germline V gene (reference sequence). CDR3 nucleotide sequence: TGTGCCAGCAGCCACCCTAGGGGGGATGAGCAGTTCTTC. Protein product: CASSHPRGDEQFF.

This clonotype was detected many times. The chain recombines TRBV5-1 with TRBJ2-7; 7 bases fit TRBD1. Germline V gene sequence: CDR1 SGHRS, CDR2 YFSETQ. The V and J ends lost 0 bases and 7 bases, in that order; junction bases with no gene match: 7. CDR3 length equals 14 residues. The chain's CDR3 is CASSLASPGGEQYF. CDR3 nucleotide sequence: TGCGCCAGCAGCTTGGCTAGCCCAGGGGGTGAGCAGTACTTC. The variable domain in full, with the rest retrieved from reference TRBV5-1 and TRBJ2-7, is KAGVTQTPRYLIKTRGQQVTLSCSPISGHRSVSWYQQTPGQGLQFLFEYFSETQRNKGNFPGRFSGRQFSNSRSEMNVSTLELGDSALYLCASSLASPGGEQYFGPGTRLTVT.

This clonotype was counted a few times. This sequence joins TRBV7-9 and TRBJ1-1; a weak D match, TRBD1 (6 bases). The germline CDR1 and CDR2 sequences are SEHNR and FQNEAQ (reference sequence). The CDR3 has 15 residues. Trimming cost V 5 bases and J 2 bases, with 15 bases left between them. The CDR3 spells CASSPIEGGNTEAFF. The CDR3 nucleotides read TGTGCCAGCAGCCCCATCGAGGGGGGCAACACTGAAGCTTTCTTT.

In its sample, this clonotype was seen many times. The DNA of the CDR3 is TGTGCCAGCAGCTTAGCGGGGGGGGTTGGCGAGCAGTTCTTC. Translating gives CASSLAGGVGEQFF. The V and J genes are TRBV7-3 and TRBJ2-1, with 9 bases matching TRBD2. Germline loops: CDR1 SGHTA, CDR2 FQGTGA. V lost 2 bases to trimming and J lost 10 bases; unmatched junction nucleotides: 6. The CDR3 length is 14 residues.

The sample holds many counts of this clonotype. The genes are TRBV7-2 and TRBJ2-1; 14 positions match TRBD2. Germline trimming cut 5 bases from V and 9 bases from J; bases unmatched to any gene: 9. CDR3 length equals 16 residues. From germline, CDR1 is SGHTA and CDR2 FQGNSA. DNA of the CDR3: TGTGCCAGCAGCAACAGACTAGCGGGGGGGGTGGGTGAGCAGTTCTTC. Its protein product is CASSNRLAGGVGEQFF.

This clonotype was recorded at least ten times. This sequence joins TRBV6-6 and TRBJ1-1; TRBD1 agrees at 9 bases. The length of the CDR3 is 15 residues. The V gene end was trimmed by 6 bases and the J gene end by 6 bases; junction bases not matched to a gene: 11. Germline V gene data show CDR1 as MNHNY and CDR2 as SVGAGI (reference sequence). The CDR3 bases are TGTGCCAGCAGGGGTGACAGGGGGAAGCTCGCTGAAGCTTTCTTT. It yields the protein CASRGDRGKLAEAFF.

This clonotype occurred many times. The gene calls are TRBV12-3 or TRBV12-4 and TRBJ1-2, with a weak D call TRBD1 (5 bases). The CDR3 runs 18 residues. The ends were cut back, 1 base at V and 2 bases at J, with 20 bases in the middle. In DNA form, the CDR3 reads TGTGCCAGCAGTTTAGGCTATCCTTGGGGCGACTGGAACTATGGCTACACCTTC. Its protein product is CASSLGYPWGDWNYGYTF.

This chain connects TRBV20-1 to TRBJ1-1; tentative D call: TRBD1 (5 bases). This CDR3 region has 16 residues. Trimming shortened V by 3 bases and J by 4 bases, and 21 bases separated the two germline ends. CDR1 is DFQATT and CDR2 is SNEGSKA in the germline V gene (reference sequence). The CDR3: CSARAPGKGRGTEAFF. Here the CDR3 DNA reads TGCAGTGCTAGGGCTCCAGGGAAGGGAAGAGGCACTGAAGCTTTCTTT.

This clonotype is termed medium-sized (0.01 to 0.1%). The J gene is TRBJ1-6, the V gene TRBV4-3, with TRBD1 as a possible D gene (5 bases). Germline assignment: CDR1 LGHNA and CDR2 YSLEER. V dropped 0 bases and J dropped 0 bases, with 9 bases sitting between them. The CDR3 has 17 residues. The CDR3 nucleotides read TGCGCCAGCAGCCAAGATGGGACGGGCTCCTATAATTCACCCCTCCACTTT. Protein sequence: CASSQDGTGSYNSPLHF.

This clonotype was observed many times. The chain links TRBV5-1 to TRBJ1-2, with D unclear. Germline lookup yields CDR1 SGHRS and CDR2 YFSETQ. The CDR3 consists of 13 residues. V lost 0 bases to trimming and J lost 0 bases, with 3 bases between them. CDR3 sequence (DNA): TGCGCCAGCAGCTTGGCAGCTAACTATGGCTACACCTTC. It specifies CASSLAANYGYTF.

This clonotype was recorded many times. The J gene is TRBJ2-3, the V gene TRBV6-1; TRBD1 matches at 8 bases. The germline V gene has CDR1 MNHNS and CDR2 SASEGT. V lost 4 bases and J lost 0; bases outside the gene matches: 3. The CDR3 totals 15 residues. The CDR3 region is CASSARGLSTDTQYF. CDR3 sequence (DNA): TGTGCCAGCAGTGCCAGGGGGCTTAGCACAGATACGCAGTATTTT.

By sample share, this clonotype is medium-sized. The chain joins TRBV20-1 to TRBJ1-2; tentative D call: TRBD1 (6 bases). Trimming left V 5 bases short and J 3 bases short, with 10 bases between. This CDR3 spans 12 amino acids. CDR1 is DFQATT and CDR2 is SNEGSKA in the germline V gene (reference sequence). The CDR3 reads CSASGEDYGYTF. The CDR3 coding sequence is TGCAGTGCTTCAGGGGAGGACTATGGCTACACCTTC.

By share of the sample, this clonotype is medium-sized (0.01 to 0.1%). This chain joins TRBV20-1 and TRBJ2-3; 12 bases agree with TRBD2. This CDR3 is built from 14 residues. V lost 5 bases, J lost 4 bases, and 4 bases stayed unmatched. Germline V gene lookup returns CDR1 DFQATT and CDR2 SNEGSKA (reference sequence). The CDR3 loop is CSAPLAGGADTQYF. The CDR3 nucleotides are TGCAGTGCTCCTCTAGCGGGGGGGGCAGATACGCAGTATTTT.

In its sample, this clonotype was seen many times. CDR3 sequence: CASSFRTVEGANVLTF. CDR3 DNA sequence: TGTGCCAGCAGCTTCCGGACAGTTGAGGGGGCCAACGTCCTGACTTTC. V is TRBV5-4 and J is TRBJ2-6, with TRBD1 as a possible D gene (6 bases). Germline lookup yields CDR1 SGHNT and CDR2 YYREEE (reference sequence). The CDR3 is 16 residues long. V lost 2 bases and J lost 4, with 13 bases in between.

The chain couples TRBV5-6 to TRBJ1-1; D unclear. Trimming left V 8 bases short and J 0 bases short, with 20 bases between. There are 16 residues in the CDR3. Germline CDR1 SGHDT, CDR2 YYEEEE. The DNA for the CDR3 is TGTGCCAGTTCTCCCAAAAGGGCACATATGAACACTGAAGCTTTCTTT. Its translation: CASSPKRAHMNTEAFF.

Ten or more counts support this clonotype. The chain has TRBV7-9 and TRBJ2-1; the D is unclear. Trimming removed 5 bases from V and 7 bases from J, with 6 bases in between. Germline CDR1 and CDR2: SEHNR and FQNEAQ (reference sequence). The CDR3 sequence is 11 residues long. The CDR3: CASSPVNEQFF. CDR3 DNA sequence: TGTGCCAGCAGCCCTGTAAATGAGCAGTTCTTC.

The chain has TRBV3-1 and TRBJ2-1; D is perhaps TRBD1 (5 bases). Germline V gene sequence: CDR1 LGHDT, CDR2 YNNKEL (reference sequence). V was shortened by 1 base and J by 6 bases, with 13 bases between the two germline ends. The CDR3 contains 15 residues. This CDR3 reads CASSQVGREGNEQFF. The CDR3 DNA is TGTGCCAGCAGCCAAGTTGGCAGGGAAGGCAATGAGCAGTTCTTC.

By sample fraction, this clonotype is medium-sized. The V call is TRBV7-3, the J call TRBJ2-3, with 7 bases identical to TRBD2. The ends lost 1 base at V and 4 bases at J; junction bases unmatched: 11. CDR3 length: 17 residues. Looked up from germline, CDR1 is SGHTA and CDR2 is FQGTGA. This CDR3 is CASSLIPSRGGADTQYF. The CDR3 DNA follows: TGTGCCAGCAGCTTAATCCCCTCGCGCGGGGGTGCAGATACGCAGTATTTT.

This clonotype was counted many times. The chain is built from TRBV29-1 and TRBJ1-1; TRBD1 might be the D (5 bases). The CDR3 spans 12 residues. In germline, CDR1 is SQVTM, CDR2 ANQGSEA. CDR3 region: CIGTADYTEAFF. CDR3 DNA sequence: TGCATCGGGACTGCCGATTACACTGAAGCTTTCTTT.

The chain recombines TRBV20-1 with TRBJ1-2; possible D gene TRBD1, 5 bases. Per the germline V gene, CDR1 is DFQATT and CDR2 is SNEGSKA (reference sequence). The CDR3 runs to 13 residues. The V and J ends lost 1 base and 12 bases respectively, with 18 bases between them. This CDR3 is CSARGPGSAYDTF. DNA for the CDR3: TGCAGTGCTAGAGGACCAGGGTCCGCTTACGACACCTTC.

This clonotype is medium-sized within its sample. The V call is TRBV2, the J call TRBJ2-5; TRBD2 might be the D (6 bases). Looked up from germline, CDR1 is SNHLY and CDR2 is FYNNEI. With 3 bases removed from V and 6 bases from J, the gap between germline ends came to 14 bases. This CDR3 contains 14 residues. The CDR3 bases are TGTGCCAGCAGTGATACTAGCAGTGTCAAGACCCAGTACTTC. It specifies CASSDTSSVKTQYF.

This clonotype was seen just once. The chain links TRBV12-3 or TRBV12-4 to TRBJ1-5; 8 nucleotides match TRBD1. The J segment lost 9 bases and the V segment lost 2 bases, leaving 9 bases of the junction unmatched. This CDR3 contains 15 residues. CDR3 nucleotide sequence: TGTGCCAGCAGTTTACGATCAGGGGGCGGTGGGCCCCAGCATTTT. Its translation: CASSLRSGGGGPQHF.

This clonotype was picked up many times. The V and J genes are TRBV5-4 and TRBJ2-7, with D maybe TRBD1 (5 bases). The CDR3 is made up of 15 amino acids. Trimming removed 3 bases from V and 2 bases from J, with 15 bases in between. The germline V gene has CDR1 SGHNT and CDR2 YYREEE (reference sequence). CDR3 sequence: CASSSSRQGPYEQYF. DNA for the CDR3: TGTGCCAGCAGCTCCAGCCGGCAGGGCCCCTACGAGCAGTACTTC.

This clonotype was found many times. V gene TRBV19 combines with J gene TRBJ1-6; 7 nucleotides line up with TRBD1. This CDR3 spans 16 amino acids. With 5 bases clipped from V and 13 bases from J, the junction kept 17 bases outside the gene matches. CDR1 is LNHDA, CDR2 SQIVND, per germline (reference sequence). For the CDR3, the DNA is TGTGCCAGTAGTGCCCGGACAGGTGCGGGAGCGGGGCCCCTCCACTTT. Amino acids: CASSARTGAGAGPLHF. The entire variable domain, with the rest obtained from reference TRBV19 and TRBJ1-6, is as follows: DGGITQSPKYLFRKEGQNVTLSCEQNLNHDAMYWYRQDPGQGLRLIYYSQIVNDFQKGDIAEGYSVSREKKESFPLTVTSAQKNPTAFYLCASSARTGAGAGPLHFGNGTRLTVT.

This clonotype showed up many times. The J gene is TRBJ1-2, the V gene TRBV10-3; the D is unclear. V lost 3 bases to trimming and J lost 1 base, with 12 bases between them. The CDR3 length is 15 residues. Germline CDR1 reads ENHRY; CDR2 reads SYGVKD. This CDR3 is CAISDTRQFNYGYTF. CDR3 DNA sequence: TGTGCCATCAGTGATACAAGGCAGTTTAACTATGGCTACACCTTC.

The J gene is TRBJ1-5, the V gene TRBV6-5; no reliable D call. The V gene's germline CDR1 is MNHEY and CDR2 SVGAGI. The CDR3 sequence is 15 residues long. Trimming cost V 4 bases and J 1 base, with 11 bases left between them. The CDR3 spells CASSFYPNSNQPQHF. In DNA form, the CDR3 reads TGTGCCAGCAGTTTCTACCCGAACAGCAATCAGCCCCAGCATTTT.

This clonotype was detected many times. It is unclear where the CDR3 begins or ends on the DNA, so no DNA is shown, and the CDR3 is as TCRdb lists it. V gene TRBV28 combines with J gene TRBJ1-3; the listed D gene, TRBD1, was not tested against the DNA. The CDR3 spans 15 residues, counting both ends. Germline CDR1 MDHEN, CDR2 SYDVKM. This CDR3 is CASSSSTGSGNTIYF.

This clonotype was found many times. This chain joins TRBV5-6 and TRBJ1-1; TRBD1 matches at 8 bases. In germline, CDR1 is SGHDT, CDR2 YYEEEE. J was trimmed by 4 bases and V by 4 bases; bases with no gene match: 9. This CDR3 is 15 amino acids long. The CDR3 spells CASSEATGDPTEAFF. CDR3 DNA sequence: TGTGCCAGCAGCGAGGCGACAGGGGATCCCACTGAAGCTTTCTTT.

This clonotype was detected many times. The chain is built from TRBV14 and TRBJ1-2; possible D gene TRBD1, 6 bases. The ends were cut back, 2 bases at V and 6 bases at J, with 10 bases in the middle. The CDR3 runs to 13 residues. The V gene's germline CDR1 is SGHDN and CDR2 FVKESK. CDR3 in amino acids: CASSQLRGDGYTF. The CDR3 DNA is TGTGCCAGCAGCCAACTCAGGGGTGATGGCTACACCTTC.